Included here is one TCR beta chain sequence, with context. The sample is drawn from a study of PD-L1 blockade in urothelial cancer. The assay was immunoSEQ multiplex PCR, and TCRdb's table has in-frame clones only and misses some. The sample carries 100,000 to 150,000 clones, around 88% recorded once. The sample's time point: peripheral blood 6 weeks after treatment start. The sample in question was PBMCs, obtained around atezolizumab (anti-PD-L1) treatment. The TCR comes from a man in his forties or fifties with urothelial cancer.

The CDR3: CATSRGGLAGGEQYF. The CDR3 coding sequence is TGTGCCACCAGCAGAGGCGGGCTAGCGGGAGGGGAGCAGTACTTC. The chain couples TRBV15 to TRBJ2-7, with 12 bases identical to TRBD2. Germline CDR1 reads LNHNV; CDR2 reads YYDKDF (reference sequence). This CDR3 has 15 amino acids. The J segment lost 7 bases and the V segment lost 1 base, leaving 5 bases of the junction unmatched.